These T cell receptor beta chains were read from a single sample in a study of vaccination and CD4 T cells after COVID-19. TCRdb re-called the PCR reads with MiXCR, one entry per CDR3 protein. Here the sample spans approximately 20,000 distinct CDR3 sequences, under 80% being singletons. Their antigens are not known. The sequenced material came from CD4+ T cells from blood, cultured in vitro. These TCRs come from a human donor who had recovered from COVID-19. CDR3s include the opening cysteine and the closing phenylalanine or tryptophan. D genes are given only for firm matches. Clone size is given for some rows only: seen once, a few or many times, or a class if the clone is expanded.

TRBD2	TRBV7-9	-	TRBJ2-7	CASSPRLAGVYEQYF	TGTGCCAGCAGCCCTAGACTAGCGGGAGTTTACGAGCAGTACTTC
-	TRBV5-4	-	TRBJ2-5	CASSLAQFQETQYF	TGTGCCAGCAGCTTGGCCCAGTTTCAAGAGACCCAGTACTTC
-	TRBV12-5	few	TRBJ1-5	CASGTPLLSNQPQHF	TGTGCTAGTGGGACCCCCCTGTTGAGCAATCAGCCCCAGCATTTT
-	TRBV20-1	-	TRBJ2-7	CSARGAQGNSYEQYF	TGCAGTGCTAGAGGCGCCCAGGGGAACTCCTACGAGCAGTACTTC
TRBD2	TRBV20-1	-	TRBJ2-1	CSASLGLAGLWGNEQFF	TGCAGTGCTAGCCTCGGACTAGCGGGGTTGTGGGGCAATGAGCAGTTCTTC
-	TRBV7-3	-	TRBJ2-2	CASSFRTGELFF	TGTGCCAGCAGCTTCCGCACCGGGGAGCTGTTTTTT
-	TRBV6-5	once	TRBJ2-1	CASSYGGISYNEQFF	TGTGCCAGCAGTTACGGGGGGATCTCCTACAATGAGCAGTTCTTC
-	TRBV10-1	-	TRBJ2-5	CASRAYPPDQETQYF	TGCGCCAGCAGAGCTTACCCACCAGACCAAGAGACCCAGTACTTC
-	TRBV7-9	once	TRBJ2-2	CASSLRDTDLTGELFF	TGTGCCAGCAGCTTAAGGGACACCGATTTGACCGGGGAGCTGTTTTTT
TRBD1	TRBV6-5	-	TRBJ1-1	CASSYSIIGGGQGNTEAFF	TGTGCCAGCAGTTACTCGATAATAGGCGGGGGACAGGGGAACACTGAAGCTTTCTTT
-	TRBV30	-	TRBJ2-5	CAWSDPLLRETQYF	TGTGCCTGGAGCGATCCTTTGCTCCGGGAGACCCAGTACTTC
-	TRBV6-1	-	TRBJ1-1	CASNGRGAGDTEAFF	TGTGCCAGCAATGGGAGGGGCGCGGGAGACACTGAAGCTTTCTTT
-	TRBV9	-	TRBJ1-1	CASSVVAGHNTEAFF	TGTGCCAGCAGCGTAGTTGCGGGACATAACACTGAAGCTTTCTTT
-	TRBV20-1	-	TRBJ1-1	CSAQGTEAFF	TGCAGTGCTCAGGGGACTGAAGCTTTCTTT
-	TRBV15	-	TRBJ1-2	CATSRGKGDEYGYTF	TGTGCCACCAGCAGAGGAAAAGGGGATGAGTATGGCTACACCTTC
-	TRBV6-1	few	TRBJ2-4	CASSGRGWAAKNIQYF	TGTGCCAGCAGTGGCAGGGGTTGGGCGGCCAAAAACATTCAGTACTTC
TRBD2	TRBV11-3	-	TRBJ2-2	CASHRGLMGTGELFF	TGTGCCAGCCACCGGGGACTAATGGGCACCGGGGAGCTGTTTTTT
TRBD1	TRBV28	-	TRBJ1-1	CASYAGTGSTEAFF	TGTGCCTCATACGCCGGGACAGGGTCCACTGAAGCTTTCTTT
TRBD1	TRBV20-1	once	TRBJ2-5	CSARGAQGENQETQYF	TGCAGTGCTAGAGGAGCGCAGGGGGAGAACCAAGAGACCCAGTACTTC
-	TRBV6-5	few	TRBJ1-1	CASSSEAFF	TGTGCCAGCAGTTCTGAAGCTTTCTTT
-	TRBV19	-	TRBJ2-7	CASWDPRDSSYEQYF	TGTGCCAGTTGGGATCCCCGGGACTCCTCCTACGAGCAGTACTTC
TRBD2	TRBV6-2/TRBV6-3	-	TRBJ2-7	CASSYSWRENSYRYEQYF	TGTGCCAGCAGTTACTCGTGGCGGGAGAACTCCTATCGTTACGAGCAGTACTTC
-	TRBV20-1	-	TRBJ1-1	CSAAGPMNTEAFF	TGCAGTGCTGCCGGTCCCATGAACACTGAAGCTTTCTTT
TRBD1	TRBV7-2	-	TRBJ2-2	CASSPQGAINTGELFF	TGTGCCAGCAGCCCACAGGGGGCGATTAACACCGGGGAGCTGTTTTTT
-	TRBV29-1	-	TRBJ2-3	CSVVLGARSTDTQYF	TGCAGCGTTGTCCTGGGCGCGAGAAGCACAGATACGCAGTATTTT
-	TRBV20-1	few	TRBJ1-5	CSARGGGRNQPQHF	TGCAGTGCCCGAGGCGGGGGGCGCAATCAGCCCCAGCATTTT
-	TRBV30	-	TRBJ2-5	CAWSVGGEETQYF	TGTGCCTGGAGTGTAGGGGGAGAAGAGACCCAGTACTTC
-	TRBV9	-	TRBJ2-3	CASSATSTDTQYF	TGTGCCAGCAGCGCGACTAGCACAGATACGCAGTATTTT
-	TRBV11-3	-	TRBJ2-5	CASSTQRDQETQYF	TGTGCCAGCAGCACCCAGCGGGACCAAGAGACCCAGTACTTC
-	TRBV5-1	-	TRBJ2-7	CASSSQGIYEQYF	TGCGCCAGCAGCTCCCAGGGAATCTACGAGCAGTACTTC
-	TRBV20-1	-	TRBJ1-5	CSASPRAGDQPQHF	TGCAGTGCTAGCCCGAGGGCCGGGGATCAGCCCCAGCATTTT
-	TRBV20-1	-	TRBJ2-5	CSAFGGAETQYF	TGCAGTGCCTTCGGTGGTGCAGAGACCCAGTACTTC
-	TRBV19	-	TRBJ2-5	CASSPSRQYQETQYF	TGTGCCAGTAGCCCGTCTAGACAGTACCAAGAGACCCAGTACTTC
-	TRBV20-1	-	TRBJ2-7	CSARPWTDLREQYF	TGCAGTGCTAGACCCTGGACGGACTTACGCGAGCAGTACTTC
-	TRBV5-4	few	TRBJ2-2	CASSPPPLANTGELFF	TGTGCCAGCAGCCCCCCGCCCCTCGCGAACACCGGGGAGCTGTTTTTT
-	TRBV20-1	-	TRBJ1-2	CSARDRLGGVRGYTF	TGCAGTGCTAGAGACCGGCTAGGAGGCGTAAGGGGCTACACCTTC
-	TRBV6-2/TRBV6-3	few	TRBJ2-3	CASSLYRADTQYF	TGTGCCAGCAGTCTATACCGGGCAGATACGCAGTATTTT
TRBD2	TRBV15	-	TRBJ2-2	CATSTGTSGTGELFF	TGTGCCACCAGCACCGGGACTAGCGGAACCGGGGAGCTGTTTTTT
-	TRBV6-2/TRBV6-3	-	TRBJ1-5	CASSASWGNSNQPQHF	TGTGCCAGCAGTGCATCGTGGGGCAATAGCAATCAGCCCCAGCATTTT
-	TRBV6-2/TRBV6-3	few	TRBJ1-5	CASRRPNQPQHF	TGTGCCAGCAGGAGACCAAATCAGCCCCAGCATTTT
-	TRBV4-3	-	TRBJ2-1	CASSQERWRAEQFF	TGCGCCAGCAGCCAAGAAAGGTGGCGAGCCGAGCAGTTCTTC
-	TRBV7-2	-	TRBJ2-7	CASSYRDLVDEQYF	TGTGCCAGCAGCTACCGGGACCTTGTGGACGAGCAGTACTTC
TRBD1	TRBV12-3/TRBV12-4	-	TRBJ1-2	CASSLGGTASYGYTF	TGTGCCAGCAGCCTAGGGGGGACAGCAAGCTATGGCTACACCTTC
TRBD1	TRBV7-9	-	TRBJ2-1	CASSLVSRGPYNEQFF	TGTGCCAGCAGCTTAGTCTCCAGGGGGCCCTACAATGAGCAGTTCTTC
-	TRBV10-1	few	TRBJ2-3	CASGSTDTQYF	TGCGCCAGCGGAAGCACAGATACGCAGTATTTT
TRBD2	TRBV20-1	few	TRBJ2-3	CSASGLAGGPRTDTQYF	TGCAGTGCTAGTGGGCTAGCGGGAGGGCCCCGCACAGATACGCAGTATTTT
-	TRBV7-3	once	TRBJ2-1	CASSLTPLYGEAYNEQFF	TGTGCCAGCAGCTTAACCCCCCTTTACGGGGAAGCCTACAATGAGCAGTTCTTC
TRBD2	TRBV24-1	-	TRBJ2-2	CATGLAGGNTGELFF	TGTGCCACGGGACTAGCGGGAGGGAACACCGGGGAGCTGTTTTTT
-	TRBV15	-	TRBJ1-2	CATSRSNSFLYGYTF	TGTGCCACCAGCAGATCCAACAGCTTTCTCTATGGCTACACCTTC
-	TRBV19	-	TRBJ1-5	CASSIELAGQQHF	TGTGCCAGTAGTATAGAGCTAGCGGGACAACAGCATTTT
-	TRBV9	-	TRBJ1-4	CASSAGPNEKLFF	TGTGCCAGCAGCGCGGGCCCTAATGAAAAACTGTTTTTT
TRBD2	TRBV7-3	-	TRBJ2-1	CASSFSSGLYNEQFF	TGTGCCAGCAGCTTTTCTAGCGGGCTCTACAATGAGCAGTTCTTC
-	TRBV5-4	few	TRBJ1-2	CASSSSAGYGYTF	TGTGCCAGCAGCTCTTCGGCCGGCTATGGCTACACCTTC
-	TRBV7-2	once	TRBJ1-5	CASSWASNQPRHF	TGTGCCAGCAGCTGGGCTAGCAATCAGCCCCGGCATTTT
-	TRBV10-3	-	TRBJ1-1	CAISGGGSTEAFF	TGTGCCATCAGCGGAGGGGGGTCGACTGAAGCTTTCTTT